The T cell receptor beta chain described here comes from a study of blood T cell repertoires in COVID-19 (dated by TCRdb to the early 2020s). Background for the entire study: Samples from collaborators originated in the United States, Italy and Spain and spanned both the acute and convalescent phases of COVID-19. The samples were drawn from the first 160 participants of the ongoing ImmuneRACE study and from 950 to 1,500 subjects provided by 6 global collaborators. The sample metadata nearly always contained a de-identified subject ID, COVID-19 status, age in years and sex. Where HLA class I and class II types were available, the types were taken from metadata supplied by the sample provider, not from assay-based typing. The prospective study material was composed of cDNA or gDNA derived from T cells, B-cell-depleted T cells, or PBMCs. Subjects who had been exposed to COVID-19, were actively infected with it, or had recovered from it provided the deeply sampled blood TCRbeta repertoires that made up the dataset. A freely available public database, intended as a resource for researchers studying the immune response to SARS-CoV-2, is where the repertoires were released.

In Seattle, one collaborating source enrolled patients while the infection was active and tracked those patients longitudinally over the course of disease. Each collaborating institution followed its own protocols to collect whole blood in K2EDTA tubes. Collaborator samples were shipped for TCRbeta analysis as frozen whole blood, isolated PBMCs, or DNA extracted from either sample type. As concerns this clone: What antigen it recognizes has not been identified. The sample holds no much larger clone one base away, and base qualities are not on file.

The immunoSEQ Assay, a bias-controlled multiplex PCR, was used to amplify TCRbeta CDR3 regions from genomic DNA. Processing in the source paper ran as follows. Within the assay, amplification of reference gene primers was used to estimate how many nucleated cells each sample contained. To quantify the absolute abundance of each unique TCRbeta CDR3 rearrangement, sequence reads were collapsed and filtered. Productive Simpson clonality was computed per sample as the square root of Simpson's diversity index over productive rearrangements. Here the immuneACCESS table is served through TCRdb, limited to in-frame sequences with V and J called. Missing clones are a known gap in these copies; in checked studies unresolved V genes cover under half, and the rest lacks a known reason. The D gene and trimming were derived from the DNA, and the V and J assignments and clone size from that table. A total of over 150,000 clones appear in this sample, approximately 85% of them only once. The ten top clones hold 7.5% to 8.5% of the sample.

The V and J ends are trimmed by 2 bases and 0 bases, leaving 11 bases between them. From its cysteine to its phenylalanine, the CDR3 spans 16 amino acids. The only DNA kept is the CDR3, 48 bases in frame from the first base. CDR1 and CDR2, looked up from the germline V gene (reference sequence), are GTSNPN and SVGIG. Paper-wide results and their limitations: The quantity of clinical and demographic metadata differed by source and by participant and was supplied without curation.

The chain uses TRBV30 and TRBJ1-6; the D gene is not confidently resolved. The source is a woman in her fifties or sixties with COVID-19, enrolled during active disease. What was sequenced was peripheral blood. For the CDR3, the sequence is CAWSQTRLSYNSPLHF. DNA sequence: TGTGCCTGGAGTCAAACCAGGCTCTCCTATAATTCACCCCTCCACTTT.